Presented here are 15 T cell receptor beta chains from one specimen sequenced in a study of blood T cell repertoires in COVID-19. Sequencing used immunoSEQ multiplex PCR; TCRdb keeps in-frame clones, though not all of them. The sample includes 85,000 to 100,000 clones, around 84% of them seen just once. Sequences were obtained from peripheral blood. Receptors were obtained from an older woman with acute or convalescent COVID-19.

This chain uses TRBV5-1 with TRBJ1-5, with D possibly matching TRBD1 (5 bases). Trimming removed 4 bases from V and 8 bases from J, with 19 bases in between. Per the germline V gene, CDR1 is SGHRS and CDR2 is YFSETQ. The CDR3 has 15 residues. The CDR3 loop is CASSPLPGLREPQHF. For the CDR3, the DNA is TGCGCCAGCAGCCCCCTTCCAGGGTTAAGGGAGCCCCAGCATTTT.

The V call is TRBV15, the J call TRBJ2-3; D gene uncertain. The CDR3 runs 13 residues. Per the germline V gene, CDR1 is LNHNV and CDR2 is YYDKDF (reference sequence). The V end was cut by 0 bases, the J end by 4 bases, with 5 bases between. DNA for the CDR3: TGTGCCACCAGCAGAGAGGGCTCAGATACGCAGTATTTT. Translated: CATSREGSDTQYF. The full variable domain, with the rest looked up from reference TRBV15 and TRBJ2-3, is DAMVIQNPRYQVTQFGKPVTLSCSQTLNHNVMYWYQQKSSQAPKLLFHYYDKDFNNEADTPDNFQSRRPNTSFCFLDIRSPGLGDTAMYLCATSREGSDTQYFGPGTRLTVL.

In this sample, this clone turned up a few times. The rearrangement joins TRBV10-2 to TRBJ1-5, with 10 positions matching TRBD1. This CDR3 contains 13 residues. J lost 9 bases, V lost 5 bases, and 4 bases had no gene match. Germline loops: CDR1 WSHSY, CDR2 SAAADI. The CDR3 here is CASSPGQGLPQHF. CDR3 coding DNA: TGCGCCAGCAGTCCGGGACAGGGGTTGCCCCAGCATTTT.

The V and J genes are TRBV4-1 and TRBJ2-3; D may be TRBD2 (5 bases). Per the germline V gene, CDR1 is MGHRA and CDR2 is YSYEKL. V lost 1 base to trimming and J lost 0 bases, with 5 bases between them. This CDR3 has 14 residues. CDR3 nucleotide sequence: TGCGCCAGCAGCCAAGCGGGGAGCACAGATACGCAGTATTTT. Residues: CASSQAGSTDTQYF.

V gene TRBV29-1 combines with J gene TRBJ2-5, with TRBD2 identical over 11 bases. From germline, CDR1 is SQVTM and CDR2 ANQGSEA. V lost 4 bases, J lost 2 bases, and 3 bases stayed unmatched. The CDR3 runs to 14 residues. CDR3 amino acids: CSVALAGGQETQYF. CDR3 sequence (DNA): TGCAGCGTTGCCCTAGCGGGGGGTCAAGAGACCCAGTACTTC.

The gene calls are TRBV5-1 and TRBJ2-7, with 13 positions matching TRBD2. The CDR3 has 13 residues. The V and J ends lost 8 bases and 3 bases, in that order; junction bases with no gene match: 2. Germline V lookup: CDR1 SGHRS, CDR2 YFSETQ. In DNA form, the CDR3 reads TGCGCCAGTCGGACTAGCGGGGGCTACGAGCAGTACTTC. This encodes CASRTSGGYEQYF.

The chain has TRBV7-8 and TRBJ1-3, with no clear D. Trimming removed 5 bases from V and 8 bases from J, with 10 bases in between. The CDR3 length is 12 residues. Germline values: CDR1 SGHVS, CDR2 FQNEAQ. This chain's CDR3 is CASSPVRDTIYF. The DNA of the CDR3 is TGTGCCAGCAGCCCAGTGCGGGACACCATATATTTT.

This clone was seen once. This chain links TRBV29-1 with TRBJ1-2; D gene unclear. V was pared by 3 bases and J by 2 bases, with 13 bases between. This CDR3 has 14 amino acids. CDR1 is SQVTM, CDR2 ANQGSEA, per germline. CDR3 sequence (DNA): TGCAGCGTTGATCGGGGAGGCCTAAACTATGGCTACACCTTC. Protein: CSVDRGGLNYGYTF.

The J gene is TRBJ2-3, the V gene TRBV12-5, with 8 bases fitting TRBD1. V shed 6 bases and J 3 bases; nucleotides not matched to a gene: 8. The CDR3 has 15 amino acids. Germline V gene data show CDR1 as LGHNT and CDR2 as FRNRAP. CDR3 sequence reads: CASGSGQGDTDTQYF. The CDR3 nucleotides read TGTGCTAGTGGCTCTGGACAGGGAGATACAGATACGCAGTATTTT. Full variable domain (missing parts from reference TRBV12-5 and TRBJ2-3): DARVTQTPRHKVTEMGQEVTMRCQPILGHNTVFWYRQTMMQGLELLAYFRNRAPLDDSGMPKDRFSAEMPDATLATLKIQPSEPRDSAVYFCASGSGQGDTDTQYFGPGTRLTVL.

V gene TRBV11-2 combines with J gene TRBJ2-7; D is perhaps TRBD2 (6 bases). Germline CDR1 reads SGHAT; CDR2 reads FQNNGV. The V gene lost 2 bases and the J gene lost 2 bases, with 13 bases spanning the gap. The CDR3 runs to 15 residues. CDR3 amino acids: CASSLWGVPPYEQYF. In nucleotides, the CDR3 is TGTGCCAGCAGCTTATGGGGGGTTCCCCCCTACGAGCAGTACTTC.

The CDR3 reads CASSAGTVPFEQYF. The CDR3, as DNA: TGTGCCAGCAGCGCCGGGACAGTTCCGTTCGAGCAGTACTTC. The rearrangement links TRBV7-3 to TRBJ2-7; TRBD1 agrees at 7 bases. The V and J ends lost 5 bases and 6 bases, in that order; junction bases with no gene match: 10. Looked up from germline, CDR1 is SGHTA and CDR2 is FQGTGA. The CDR3 consists of 14 residues.

The J gene is TRBJ1-6, the V gene TRBV2, with 7 bases lining up with TRBD1. Germline V gene lookup returns CDR1 SNHLY and CDR2 FYNNEI. V lost 3 bases and J lost 6; bases outside the gene matches: 2. The CDR3 is 14 amino acids. CDR3 DNA: TGTGCCAGCAGTGAGGGACAGCCTAATTCACCCCTCCACTTT. Protein sequence: CASSEGQPNSPLHF. The full variable domain, its missing parts supplied by reference TRBV2 and TRBJ1-6, is EPEVTQTPSHQVTQMGQEVILRCVPISNHLYFYWYRQILGQKVEFLVSFYNNEISEKSEIFDDQFSVERPDGSNFTLKIRSTKLEDSAMYFCASSEGQPNSPLHFGNGTRLTVT.

V gene TRBV7-2 combines with J gene TRBJ1-5; unclear D gene. The germline gives CDR1 SGHTA, CDR2 FQGNSA. The CDR3 is made up of 13 amino acids. Between the trimmed V and J ends, which lost 3 bases and 4 bases, there was a span of 7 bases. The CDR3 DNA sequence: TGTGCCAGCAGCTTGTGGCAAAATCAGCCCCAGCATTTT. Its translation: CASSLWQNQPQHF.

The rearrangement uses TRBV19 and TRBJ1-1, with 7 bases aligning to TRBD1. V dropped 7 bases and J dropped 0; count of bases not matched to a gene: 5. The CDR3 is 14 amino acids. Germline values: CDR1 LNHDA, CDR2 SQIVND (reference sequence). The CDR3 region is CASTTGTVNTEAFF. In DNA form, the CDR3 reads TGTGCCAGTACGACAGGGACGGTGAACACTGAAGCTTTCTTT.

The chain employs TRBV6-2 or TRBV6-3 and TRBJ2-3; perhaps TRBD1 as D (5 bases). CDR3 length: 17 residues. CDR1 is MNHEY, CDR2 SVGEGT, per germline. Between the trimmed V and J ends, which lost 5 bases and 4 bases, there was a span of 22 bases. This chain's CDR3 is CASSNALSSGYADTQYF. For the CDR3, the DNA is TGTGCCAGCAGTAATGCCCTCTCCTCAGGGTACGCAGATACGCAGTATTTT.